The rows below give T cell receptor beta chains drawn from one sample of a study of OX40 agonist ivuxolimab in advanced cancers. This table comes from immunoSEQ multiplex PCR, and its TCRdb copy is limited to in-frame clones, with some not included. This repertoire shows approximately 90,000 clones, about 90% found once; its top ten account for 3.5% to 5.5%. The source material was CD4+ or CD8+ T cells sorted from blood, sampled in a trial of the OX40 agonist ivuxolimab. The receptors stem from an adult with an advanced solid tumor such as melanoma, head and neck, liver or kidney cancer. Each CDR3 is given with its conserved first and last residue. The order of the fields is D gene, V gene, J gene, CDR3 protein, CDR3 DNA. D genes are given only for firm matches.

D: -
V: TRBV10-2
J: TRBJ1-5
CDR3: CASSETGLGDSNQPQHF
DNA: TGCGCCAGCAGTGAGACGGGATTGGGGGATAGCAATCAGCCCCAGCATTTT

D: TRBD1
V: TRBV4-3
J: TRBJ1-1
CDR3: CASSQSTGGGTEAFF
DNA: TGCGCCAGCAGCCAATCGACAGGGGGGGGGACTGAAGCTTTCTTT

D: -
V: TRBV7-2
J: TRBJ1-2
CDR3: CASSLKFAGVIYGYTF
DNA: TGTGCCAGCAGCTTAAAATTTGCAGGAGTCATCTATGGCTACACCTTC

D: -
V: TRBV15
J: TRBJ2-2
CDR3: CATSRAQGGTGELFF
DNA: TGTGCCACCAGCAGAGCCCAGGGTGGGACCGGGGAGCTGTTTTTT

D: -
V: TRBV19
J: TRBJ2-2
CDR3: CASSIRDAWTGELFF
DNA: TGTGCCAGTAGTATAAGGGACGCGTGGACCGGGGAGCTGTTTTTT

D: -
V: TRBV9
J: TRBJ2-5
CDR3: CASSVAGTDETQYF
DNA: TGTGCCAGCAGCGTAGCCGGGACTGATGAGACCCAGTACTTC

D: -
V: TRBV7-2
J: TRBJ1-5
CDR3: CASSPGRNSNQPQHF
DNA: TGTGCCAGCAGCCCCGGGCGGAATAGCAATCAGCCCCAGCATTTT

D: -
V: TRBV5-5
J: TRBJ2-2
CDR3: CASSGGANTGELFF
DNA: TGTGCCAGCAGCGGAGGGGCCAACACCGGGGAGCTGTTTTTT

D: -
V: TRBV29-1
J: TRBJ1-1
CDR3: CSVDQGYTEAFF
DNA: TGCAGCGTTGATCAGGGGTACACTGAAGCTTTCTTT

D: TRBD2
V: TRBV25-1
J: TRBJ2-1
CDR3: CASSEASGGYNEQFF
DNA: TGTGCCAGCAGTGAAGCTAGCGGGGGCTACAATGAGCAGTTCTTC

D: TRBD1
V: TRBV2
J: TRBJ1-2
CDR3: CASSLTGEEGYTF
DNA: TGTGCCAGCAGCCTTACAGGGGAAGAAGGCTACACCTTC

D: -
V: TRBV6-1
J: TRBJ2-1
CDR3: CASSGNRNLNEQFF
DNA: TGTGCCAGCAGTGGCAACAGGAACCTAAATGAGCAGTTCTTC

D: -
V: TRBV27
J: TRBJ1-1
CDR3: CASSLLWGRTEAFF
DNA: TGTGCCAGCAGTTTATTATGGGGGAGGACTGAAGCTTTCTTT

D: -
V: TRBV4-1
J: TRBJ2-7
CDR3: CASSQDLSQSVQYF
DNA: TGCGCCAGCAGCCAAGATCTAAGCCAGTCCGTGCAGTACTTC

D: TRBD1
V: TRBV28
J: TRBJ1-2
CDR3: CASSLHGPGQGLYGYTF
DNA: TGTGCCAGCAGTTTACACGGACCGGGACAGGGTCTCTATGGCTACACCTTC

D: TRBD2
V: TRBV5-6
J: TRBJ2-2
CDR3: CASSLAREGLGGELFF
DNA: TGTGCCAGCAGCTTGGCCCGGGAGGGCCTCGGCGGGGAGCTGTTTTTT

D: -
V: TRBV20-1
J: TRBJ2-2
CDR3: CSARETGELFF
DNA: TGCAGTGCTAGAGAGACCGGGGAGCTGTTTTTT

D: -
V: TRBV9
J: TRBJ1-4
CDR3: CASSALGGDEKLFF
DNA: TGTGCCAGCAGCGCCTTAGGGGGAGATGAAAAACTGTTTTTT